A single T cell receptor beta chain is shown here with its context. No antigen is known for it. The CDR3 covers 14 residues. Germline assignment: CDR1 GTSNPN and CDR2 SVGIG (reference sequence). Germline trimming cut 1 base from V and 5 bases from J; bases unmatched to any gene: 7. Only in-frame clones appear in the TCRdb table, and some are missing; sequencing was by immunoSEQ multiplex PCR. The table shows about 70,000 clones, with 84% occurring only once. The sample originates from a study of graft-versus-host responses after intestinal transplantation. General study findings and limits: Clonal ratios of graft-versus-host to host-versus-graft in allografts were high for patients exhibiting graft-donor T cell macrochimerism.

The V and J genes are TRBV30 and TRBJ1-2; 7 bases map to TRBD1. The sequencing used unstimulated CD4+ T cells sorted from spleen or lymph node cells, collected before transplant. The sequence was collected from a human donor who was the organ donor for an intestinal transplant. CDR3 sequence (DNA): TGTGCCTGGAGTGGCCTCGGGACAGCTTATGGCTACACCTTC. It specifies CAWSGLGTAYGYTF.